The 17 T cell receptor beta chains below come from one sample, sequenced in a study of CD8+CD57+ T cells in acquired aplastic anemia. TCR beta VDJ and CDR3 profiles were obtained from a genomic DNA template. Using its own MiXCR run on the reads, TCRdb lists one record per CDR3 protein. Here the sample spans roughly 300,000 distinct CDR3 sequences, approximately 55% being singletons. The sample taken for sequencing was sorted CD4+, CD8+, or CD8+CD57+ T cells (not recorded which) from PBMCs. These receptors originate from a human donor with severe aplastic anemia or a healthy control (not recorded which).

This chain links TRBV24-1 with TRBJ1-6; a weak D match, TRBD1 (5 bases). From germline, CDR1 is KGHDR and CDR2 SFDVKD. Trimming cost V 5 bases and J 3 bases, with 25 bases left between them. The CDR3 has 20 amino acids. CDR3 region: CATSAGGVSAGPNYNSPLHF. CDR3 bases: TGTGCCACCAGTGCCGGCGGGGTAAGCGCGGGACCCAACTATAATTCACCCCTCCACTTT.

This clonotype was counted many times. This chain joins TRBV4-2 and TRBJ2-1; TRBD2 aligns across 11 bases. Germline V gives CDR1 LGHNA, CDR2 YNFKEQ. With 0 bases clipped from V and 4 bases from J, the junction kept 14 bases outside the gene matches. The CDR3 totals 20 residues. This CDR3 reads CASSQEVLAGGRISYNEQFF. The CDR3 nucleotides read TGTGCCAGCAGCCAAGAGGTTCTAGCGGGGGGTCGTATCTCTTACAATGAGCAGTTCTTC.

CDR3: CSARGRSRGTEAFF. The CDR3 bases are TGCAGTGCTAGAGGCCGATCACGAGGCACTGAAGCTTTCTTT. The J gene is TRBJ1-1, the V gene TRBV20-1; D is unresolved. Trimming stripped 1 base from V and 4 bases from J, with 13 bases between. Looked up from germline, CDR1 is DFQATT and CDR2 is SNEGSKA (reference sequence). There are 14 residues in the CDR3.

The chain uses TRBV29-1 and TRBJ2-7; D is possibly TRBD1 (5 bases). The V and J ends lost 4 bases and 0 bases respectively, with 16 bases between them. This CDR3 is 15 amino acids long. Germline-derived CDR1 and CDR2 are SQVTM and ANQGSEA. CDR3 sequence: CSVGRGGLLSYEQYF. The CDR3 region has the DNA TGCAGCGTTGGTAGGGGTGGGCTTCTCTCCTACGAGCAGTACTTC.

This clonotype has at least ten counts. The chain couples TRBV6-2 or TRBV6-3 to TRBJ2-7; possible D gene TRBD1, 5 bases. The length of the CDR3 is 14 residues. The ends were cut back, 4 bases at V and 5 bases at J, with 15 bases in the middle. The germline V gene encodes CDR1 MNHEY and CDR2 SVGEGT. The CDR3 protein is CASSSRVPFDEQYF. The CDR3 DNA follows: TGTGCCAGCAGTTCCAGGGTACCGTTTGACGAGCAGTACTTC.

The V and J genes are TRBV12-3 or TRBV12-4 and TRBJ2-1; 15 positions agree with TRBD2. V lost 4 bases to trimming and J lost 2 bases; unmatched junction nucleotides: 9. The CDR3 runs to 19 residues. The DNA for the CDR3 is TGTGCCAGCAGTTCCCCCCTGGGACTAGCGGGGGGAACCTACAATGAGCAGTTCTTC. This sequence encodes CASSSPLGLAGGTYNEQFF.

This clonotype was seen many times. The rearrangement joins TRBV27 to TRBJ1-6, with no clear D. The CDR3 runs 14 residues. V lost 8 bases to trimming and J lost 1 base, with 9 bases between them. The germline V gene has CDR1 MNHEY and CDR2 SMNVEV (reference sequence). The CDR3 protein is CASLGLSYNSPLHF. The DNA for the CDR3 is TGTGCCAGCCTAGGACTGTCCTATAATTCACCCCTCCACTTT.

Many counts were recorded for this clonotype. V usage is TRBV6-5 and J usage is TRBJ2-2, with TRBD1 as a possible D gene (6 bases). From germline, CDR1 is MNHEY and CDR2 SVGAGI. This CDR3 contains 15 residues. Trimming took 8 bases from V and 0 from J, leaving 13 bases between them. CDR3 nucleotide sequence: TGTGCCAGCGTCCGGACAGTCGCGAACACCGGGGAGCTGTTTTTT. Residues: CASVRTVANTGELFF.

This clonotype was counted a single time. This chain links TRBV20-1 with TRBJ2-7; the D call may be TRBD1 or TRBD2 (6 bases each). Per germline, CDR1 DFQATT and CDR2 SNEGSKA (reference sequence). CDR3 size: 13 residues. CDR3: CSLNGGPGAEQYF. For the CDR3, the DNA is TGCAGCCTCAACGGGGGCCCGGGAGCCGAGCAGTACTTC.

This chain uses TRBV29-1 with TRBJ1-1; D not certain. This CDR3 spans 12 amino acids. The V gene's germline CDR1 is SQVTM and CDR2 ANQGSEA. The ends were cut back, 4 bases at V and 4 bases at J, with 10 bases in the middle. CDR3 loop: CSVGRLVTEAFF. CDR3 coding DNA: TGCAGCGTTGGAAGACTCGTCACTGAAGCTTTCTTT.

The gene calls are TRBV7-8 and TRBJ2-7; D not resolved. Germline loops: CDR1 SGHVS, CDR2 FQNEAQ. The CDR3 has 10 amino acids. Trimming cost V 8 bases and J 0 bases, with 2 bases left between them. The CDR3 coding sequence is TGTGCCAGCCCCTCCTACGAGCAGTACTTC. This translates into CASPSYEQYF. Supplemented by reference TRBV7-8 and TRBJ2-7, the full variable domain reads GAGVSQSPRYKVAKRGQDVALRCDPISGHVSLFWYQQALGQGPEFLTYFQNEAQLDKSGLPSDRFFAERPEGSVSTLKIQRTQQEDSAVYLCASPSYEQYFGPGTRLTVT.

The chain recombines TRBV19 with TRBJ2-5; possibly TRBD2 for D (5 bases). Trimming removed 5 bases from V and 4 bases from J, with 11 bases in between. The V gene's germline CDR1 is LNHDA and CDR2 SQIVND (reference sequence). The CDR3 consists of 13 residues. The CDR3, as DNA: TGTGCCAGTAGTTATGCGGGTCCAGAGACCCAGTACTTC. It is translated as CASSYAGPETQYF.

This clonotype was picked up one time. V usage is TRBV7-2 and J usage is TRBJ2-7, with 9 bases that match TRBD1. CDR3 length: 16 residues. The V and J ends lost 0 bases and 3 bases, in that order; junction bases with no gene match: 6. Germline V gives CDR1 SGHTA, CDR2 FQGNSA. Here the CDR3 DNA reads TGTGCCAGCAGCTTAGCCGGACAGGGGAGGATCTACGAGCAGTACTTC. Residues: CASSLAGQGRIYEQYF.

In its sample, this clonotype was seen many times. This chain uses TRBV6-6 with TRBJ1-1, with 7 bases that match TRBD1. Germline V CDR1 and CDR2: MNHNY, SVGAGI (reference sequence). The junction had 5 bases not matched to a gene; V was cut back by 5 bases and J by 8 bases. The CDR3 is made up of 12 amino acids. CDR3 nucleotide sequence: TGTGCCAGCAGTAGACAGGGTAGCGAAGCTTTCTTT. Its translation: CASSRQGSEAFF.

The chain employs TRBV29-1 and TRBJ1-2; 9 bases map to TRBD1. CDR3 length: 13 residues. V dropped 5 bases and J dropped 5; count of bases not matched to a gene: 6. CDR1 SQVTM and CDR2 ANQGSEA come from the germline V gene. CDR3 loop: CSVPGQGGYGYTF. CDR3 nucleotides: TGCAGCGTTCCGGGACAGGGAGGTTATGGCTACACCTTC.

This sequence joins TRBV5-5 and TRBJ2-7, with D unresolved. The CDR3 is made up of 14 amino acids. Germline loops: CDR1 SGHKS, CDR2 YYEKEE (reference sequence). Trimming pared 2 bases from V and 5 bases from J, leaving 14 bases between. CDR3 amino acids: CASSLSGPSNEQYF. The CDR3 nucleotides are TGTGCCAGCAGCTTATCAGGTCCGTCTAACGAGCAGTACTTC.

J is TRBJ2-7 and V is TRBV11-2, with 7 bases that match TRBD2. V lost 4 bases and J lost 1; bases outside the gene matches: 7. The V gene's germline CDR1 is SGHAT and CDR2 FQNNGV. The CDR3 sequence is 15 residues long. CDR3 DNA sequence: TGTGCCAGCAGCTCCCATGGCGGGGGTTCCTACGAGCAGTACTTC. This gives the protein CASSSHGGGSYEQYF. The complete variable domain, with remaining parts taken from reference TRBV11-2 and TRBJ2-7, reads EAGVAQSPRYKIIEKRQSVAFWCNPISGHATLYWYQQILGQGPKLLIQFQNNGVVDDSQLPKDRFSAERLKGVDSTLKIQPAKLEDSAVYLCASSSHGGGSYEQYFGPGTRLTVT.